This TCR beta chain was retrieved from a study of blood T cell repertoires in COVID-19. Study at large: The origin of the acute and convalescent COVID-19 samples was the United States, Italy and Spain. PBMCs, B-cell-depleted T cells, or T cells were the source of the cDNA or gDNA that made up the material.

Methods used by the authors: Researchers report that nucleated cell counts were estimated from reference gene primer amplification. This table comes from immunoSEQ multiplex PCR, and its TCRdb copy is limited to in-frame clones, with some not included. V and J calls and clone size are copied from that table; D and trimming were computed from the DNA. In the table there are roughly 100,000 clones, 75% to 90% of which are singletons. About this clone itself: Within the sample, other DNA sequences also encode this same CDR3.

Per the germline V gene, CDR1 is MNHEY and CDR2 is SVGEGT. Trimming took off 4 bases at V and 4 bases at J, with 5 bases between the two ends. The CDR3 has 12 amino acids. The TCR originated in a human donor in a cohort sampled during active COVID-19. Sequences were obtained from peripheral blood. The V call is TRBV6-2 or TRBV6-3, the J call TRBJ1-5; the D is unclear. The CDR3 reads CASSSGNQPQHF. CDR3 in DNA: TGTGCCAGCAGTTCGGGAAATCAGCCCCAGCATTTT.